The T cell receptor beta chain described here comes from a study of response to subunit inactivated influenza vaccine. General study findings and limits: Only a handful of new T cells, the authors suggested, are recruited with each seasonal influenza vaccination.

This clonotype has more than one count but fewer than ten. Antigen: not known. TCRdb re-called the RT-PCR reads through MiXCR, storing one row per CDR3 protein. The repertoire holds about 580,000 distinct CDR3 sequences, with around 15% as singletons. V was clipped by 1 base and J by 3 bases, with 10 bases between them. The CDR3 runs 15 residues. CDR1 and CDR2 (germline): SNHLY, FYNNEI. The J gene is TRBJ2-1, the V gene TRBV2; D not certain. The receptor was isolated from a man aged 50-60 years who received an inactivated influenza vaccine. The sample consisted of PBMCs from blood, taken 12 days after vaccination. Here the CDR3 DNA reads TGTGCCAGCAGTGAAGAAGGATCCCTCTACAATGAGCAGTTCTTC. Amino acid sequence: CASSEEGSLYNEQFF.